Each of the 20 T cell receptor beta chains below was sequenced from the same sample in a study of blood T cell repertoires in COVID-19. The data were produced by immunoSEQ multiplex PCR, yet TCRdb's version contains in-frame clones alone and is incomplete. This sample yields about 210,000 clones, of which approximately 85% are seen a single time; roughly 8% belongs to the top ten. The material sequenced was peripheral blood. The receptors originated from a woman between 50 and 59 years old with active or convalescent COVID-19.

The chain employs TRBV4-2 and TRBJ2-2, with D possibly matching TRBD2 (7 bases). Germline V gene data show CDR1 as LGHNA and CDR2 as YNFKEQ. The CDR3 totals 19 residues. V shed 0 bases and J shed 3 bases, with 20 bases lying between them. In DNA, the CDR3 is TGTGCCAGCAGCCAAGAGCCGGGGGGCCACAACATGCACACCGGGGAGCTGTTTTTT. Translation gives CASSQEPGGHNMHTGELFF.

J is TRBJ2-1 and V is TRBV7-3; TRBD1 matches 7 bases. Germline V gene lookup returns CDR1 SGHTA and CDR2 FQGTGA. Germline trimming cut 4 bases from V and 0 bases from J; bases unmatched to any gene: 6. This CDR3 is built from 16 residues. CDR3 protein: CASSYTRDSSYNEQFF. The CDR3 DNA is TGTGCCAGCAGCTATACCCGGGACAGCTCCTACAATGAGCAGTTCTTC.

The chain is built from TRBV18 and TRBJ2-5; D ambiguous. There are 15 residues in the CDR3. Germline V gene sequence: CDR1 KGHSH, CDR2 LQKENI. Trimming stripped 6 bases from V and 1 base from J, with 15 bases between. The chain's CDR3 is CASSRTRGTQETQYF. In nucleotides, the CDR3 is TGTGCCAGCTCCCGAACAAGAGGCACCCAAGAGACCCAGTACTTC.

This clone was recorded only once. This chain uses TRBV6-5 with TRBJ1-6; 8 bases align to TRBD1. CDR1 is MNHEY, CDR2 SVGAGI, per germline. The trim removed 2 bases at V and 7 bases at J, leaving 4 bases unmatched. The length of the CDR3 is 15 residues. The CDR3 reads CASSYADRENSPLHF. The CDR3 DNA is TGTGCCAGCAGTTACGCGGACAGGGAGAATTCACCCCTCCACTTT.

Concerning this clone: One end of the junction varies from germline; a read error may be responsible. Here the CDR3 reads CASSSLGPPAAF. DNA for the CDR3: TGTGCCAGCAGCTCCCTGGGGCCGCCCGCCGCCTTC. The V call is TRBV5-4, the J call TRBJ1-2, with D maybe TRBD1 (5 bases). This CDR3 contains 12 residues. Germline V gene sequence: CDR1 SGHNT, CDR2 YYREEE (reference sequence).

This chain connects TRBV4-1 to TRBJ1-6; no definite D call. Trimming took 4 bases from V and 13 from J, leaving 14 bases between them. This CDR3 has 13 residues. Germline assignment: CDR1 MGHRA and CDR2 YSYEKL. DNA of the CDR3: TGCGCCAGCAGCCGGGCCGACCCGCAGCCCCTCCACTTT. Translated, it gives CASSRADPQPLHF.

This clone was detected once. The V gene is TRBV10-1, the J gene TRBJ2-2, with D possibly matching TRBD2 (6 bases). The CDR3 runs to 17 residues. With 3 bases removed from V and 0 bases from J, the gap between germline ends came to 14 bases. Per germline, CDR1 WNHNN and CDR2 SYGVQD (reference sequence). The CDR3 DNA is TGCGCCAGCAGTGATGGGGGGTTGGATCCGAACACCGGGGAGCTGTTTTTT. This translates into CASSDGGLDPNTGELFF.

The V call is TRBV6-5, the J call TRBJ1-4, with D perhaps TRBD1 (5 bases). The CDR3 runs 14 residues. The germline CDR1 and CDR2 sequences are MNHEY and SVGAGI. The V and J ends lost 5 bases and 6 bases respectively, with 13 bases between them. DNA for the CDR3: TGTGCCAGCAGTCCCTGGACGGGGGATGAAAAACTGTTTTTT. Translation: CASSPWTGDEKLFF.

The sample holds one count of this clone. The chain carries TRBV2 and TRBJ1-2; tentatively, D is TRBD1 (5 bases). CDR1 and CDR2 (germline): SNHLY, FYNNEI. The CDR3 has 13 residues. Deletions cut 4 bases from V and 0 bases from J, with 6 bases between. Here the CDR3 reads CASSAQANYGYTF. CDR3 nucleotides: TGTGCCAGCAGTGCACAGGCTAACTATGGCTACACCTTC.

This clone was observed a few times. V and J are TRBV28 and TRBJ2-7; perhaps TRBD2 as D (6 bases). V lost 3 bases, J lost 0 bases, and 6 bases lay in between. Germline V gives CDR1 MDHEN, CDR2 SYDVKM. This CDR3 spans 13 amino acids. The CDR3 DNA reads TGTGCCAGCAGTTTGGGGGGCTCCTACGAGCAGTACGTC. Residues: CASSLGGSYEQYV.

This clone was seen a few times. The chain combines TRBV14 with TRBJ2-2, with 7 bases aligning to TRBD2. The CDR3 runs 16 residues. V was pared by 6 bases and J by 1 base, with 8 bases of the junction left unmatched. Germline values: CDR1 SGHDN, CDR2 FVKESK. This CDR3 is CASSPRTSRNTGELFF. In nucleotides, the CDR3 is TGTGCCAGCAGTCCTAGGACTAGTCGGAACACCGGGGAGCTGTTTTTT.

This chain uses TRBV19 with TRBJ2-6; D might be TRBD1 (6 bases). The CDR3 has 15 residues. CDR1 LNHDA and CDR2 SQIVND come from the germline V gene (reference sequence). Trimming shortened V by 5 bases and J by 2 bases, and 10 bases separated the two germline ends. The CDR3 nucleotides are TGTGCCAGTAGTGTCACAGGGACTGGGGCCAACGTCCTGACTTTC. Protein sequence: CASSVTGTGANVLTF.

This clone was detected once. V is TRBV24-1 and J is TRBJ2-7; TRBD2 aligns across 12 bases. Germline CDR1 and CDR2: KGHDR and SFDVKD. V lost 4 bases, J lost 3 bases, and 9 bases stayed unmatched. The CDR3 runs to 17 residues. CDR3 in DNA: TGTGCCACCAGTGACCCCTCGACTAGCGGGGGACTCTACGAGCAGTACTTC. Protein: CATSDPSTSGGLYEQYF.

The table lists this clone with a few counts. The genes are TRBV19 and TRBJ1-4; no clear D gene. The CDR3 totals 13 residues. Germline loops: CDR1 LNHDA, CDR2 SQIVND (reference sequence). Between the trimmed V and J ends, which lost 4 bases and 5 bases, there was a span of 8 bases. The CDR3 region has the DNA TGTGCCAGTAGTAGTCAGTTGAATGAAAAACTGTTTTTT. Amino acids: CASSSQLNEKLFF.

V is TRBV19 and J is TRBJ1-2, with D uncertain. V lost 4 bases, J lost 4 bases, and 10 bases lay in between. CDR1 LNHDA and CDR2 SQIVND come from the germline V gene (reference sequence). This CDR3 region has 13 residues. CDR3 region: CASSTGAAYGYTF. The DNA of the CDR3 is TGTGCCAGTAGTACCGGAGCGGCCTATGGCTACACCTTC.

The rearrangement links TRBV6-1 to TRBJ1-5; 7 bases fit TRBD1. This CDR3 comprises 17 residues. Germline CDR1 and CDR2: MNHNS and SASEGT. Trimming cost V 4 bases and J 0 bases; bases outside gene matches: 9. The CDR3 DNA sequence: TGTGCCAGCAGTGCCGGGACAGCCAGAAATAGCAATCAGCCCCAGCATTTT. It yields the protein CASSAGTARNSNQPQHF.

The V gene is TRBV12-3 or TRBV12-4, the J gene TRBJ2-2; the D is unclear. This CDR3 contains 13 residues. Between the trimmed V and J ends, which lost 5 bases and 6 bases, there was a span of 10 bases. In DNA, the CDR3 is TGTGCCAGCAGTCACCGTGCGGCCGGGGAGCTGTTTTTT. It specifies CASSHRAAGELFF.

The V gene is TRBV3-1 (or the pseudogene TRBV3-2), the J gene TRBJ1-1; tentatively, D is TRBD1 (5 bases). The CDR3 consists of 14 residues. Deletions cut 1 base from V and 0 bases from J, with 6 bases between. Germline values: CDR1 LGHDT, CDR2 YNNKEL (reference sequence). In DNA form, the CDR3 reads TGTGCCAGCAGCCAAGGACAGTTGAACACTGAAGCTTTCTTT. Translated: CASSQGQLNTEAFF.

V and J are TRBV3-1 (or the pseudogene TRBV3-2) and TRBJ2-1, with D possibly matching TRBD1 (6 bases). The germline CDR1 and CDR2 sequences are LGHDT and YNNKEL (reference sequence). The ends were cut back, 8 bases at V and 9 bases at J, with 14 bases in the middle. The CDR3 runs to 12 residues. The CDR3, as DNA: TGTGCCAGCCGCGCAGGGGCTTTTGAGCAGTTCTTC. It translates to CASRAGAFEQFF.

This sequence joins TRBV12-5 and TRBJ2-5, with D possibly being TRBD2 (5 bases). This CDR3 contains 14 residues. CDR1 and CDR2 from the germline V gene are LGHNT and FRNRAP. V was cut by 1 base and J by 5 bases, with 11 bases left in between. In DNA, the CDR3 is TGTGCTAGTGGTTTGGGGCCCGGGGTGGAGACCCAGTACTTC. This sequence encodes CASGLGPGVETQYF.